Each of the 10 T cell receptor beta chains below was sequenced from the same sample in a study of a mutant IDH1 vaccine in newly diagnosed glioma. No antigen has been assigned to these receptors. Time point meaning: week 35, safety follow-up. Vaccine doses each comprised 300 ug of mutant IDH1 20-mer peptide, with topical imiquimod. Sequencing used immunoSEQ multiplex PCR; TCRdb keeps in-frame clones, though not all of them. The sample yields around 31,000 clones, about 80% seen once. This specimen was PBMCs, taken from a glioma patient whose treatment included an IDH1 peptide vaccine. The source of these receptors is a woman aged 35 to 49 with glioma.

This clone was recorded a few times. The J gene is TRBJ2-5, the V gene TRBV6-1, with 12 bases matching TRBD2. J lost 4 bases, V lost 5 bases, and 5 bases had no gene match. The CDR3 length is 15 residues. Germline V gene data show CDR1 as MNHNS and CDR2 as SASEGT. CDR3 nucleotide sequence: TGTGCCAGCAGTTCTAGCGGGGGGGTCGGAGAGACCCAGTACTTC. Translating it yields CASSSSGGVGETQYF.

This chain joins TRBV19 and TRBJ1-2; D gene ambiguous. V was shortened by 5 bases and J by 0 bases, with 10 bases between the two germline ends. The CDR3 spans 14 residues. CDR1 is LNHDA and CDR2 is SQIVND in the germline V gene (reference sequence). The chain's CDR3 is CASSSLSSNYGYTF. CDR3 nucleotides: TGTGCCAGTAGTTCTCTTTCCTCTAACTATGGCTACACCTTC.

The chain's CDR3 is CASSQGGYGGNTIYF. The CDR3, as DNA: TGTGCCAGCAGCCAGGGGGGCTACGGGGGAAACACCATATATTTT. The gene calls are TRBV14 and TRBJ1-3, with a weak D call TRBD1 (6 bases). Trimming took off 3 bases at V and 4 bases at J, with 13 bases between the two ends. The germline gives CDR1 SGHDN, CDR2 FVKESK. The CDR3 runs 15 residues.

The count of this clone is one. CDR3 amino acids: CASSPSLFSNTEAFF. DNA of the CDR3: TGTGCCAGCAGCCCGAGTCTTTTTAGTAACACTGAAGCTTTCTTT. The J gene is TRBJ1-1, the V gene TRBV7-8; no definite D call. V gave up 5 bases and J gave up 2 bases, with 15 bases separating them. Germline lookup yields CDR1 SGHVS and CDR2 FQNEAQ. This CDR3 comprises 15 residues.

This chain joins TRBV7-3 and TRBJ2-5; 10 bases are shared with TRBD2. This CDR3 has 14 residues. Per the germline V gene, CDR1 is SGHTA and CDR2 is FQGTGA. V was clipped by 5 bases and J by 5 bases; unmatched bases: 5. The CDR3 nucleotides read TGTGCCAGCAGCCCAAGCGGGGGGGTGGAGACCCAGTACTTC. Residues: CASSPSGGVETQYF. The full variable domain, with the rest looked up from reference TRBV7-3 and TRBJ2-5, is GAGVSQTPSNKVTEKGKYVELRCDPISGHTALYWYRQSLGQGPEFLIYFQGTGAADDSGLPNDRFFAVRPEGSVSTLKIQRTERGDSAVYLCASSPSGGVETQYFGPGTRLLVL.

The chain uses TRBV6-1 and TRBJ2-2, with 7 bases identical to TRBD2. V dropped 6 bases and J dropped 0; count of bases not matched to a gene: 4. CDR1 is MNHNS, CDR2 SASEGT, per germline. CDR3 size: 15 residues. CDR3 sequence (DNA): TGTGCCAGCAGCGAGACTAGCCCGAACACCGGGGAGCTGTTTTTT. Encoded protein: CASSETSPNTGELFF.

The chain couples TRBV11-2 to TRBJ2-1; 10 positions agree with TRBD1. The CDR3 loop spans 14 amino acids. Trimming cost V 2 bases and J 12 bases; bases outside gene matches: 7. The V gene's germline CDR1 is SGHAT and CDR2 FQNNGV. CDR3 residues: CASSLSRDRGRQFF. The CDR3 DNA reads as TGTGCCAGCAGCTTAAGCCGGGACAGGGGTCGGCAGTTCTTC.

This clone was counted between two and nine times. V and J are TRBV6-1 and TRBJ1-4; the D is unclear. The germline CDR1 and CDR2 sequences are MNHNS and SASEGT. Trimming removed 7 bases from V and 8 bases from J, with 14 bases in between. This CDR3 spans 13 amino acids. This chain's CDR3 is CASTEDEKEKLFF. DNA for the CDR3: TGTGCCAGCACCGAGGACGAGAAGGAAAAACTGTTTTTT.

This rearrangement joins TRBV15 to TRBJ1-2, with TRBD1 identical over 9 bases. The CDR3 contains 13 residues. Germline assignment: CDR1 LNHNV and CDR2 YYDKDF (reference sequence). Trimming took 8 bases from V and 4 from J; bases not matched to a gene: 5. CDR3 loop: CATGQGSGYGYTF. The CDR3, as DNA: TGTGCCACCGGACAGGGGTCTGGCTATGGCTACACCTTC.

The chain's CDR3 is CASSLDRTFNYGYTF. The CDR3 DNA sequence: TGTGCCAGCAGCTTGGACAGAACCTTTAACTATGGCTACACCTTC. V gene TRBV7-2 combines with J gene TRBJ1-2, with TRBD1 as a possible D gene (6 bases). Trimming removed 3 bases from V and 1 base from J, with 12 bases in between. The CDR3 spans 15 residues. Germline V lookup: CDR1 SGHTA, CDR2 FQGNSA.